The TCR beta chain under discussion was sequenced for a study of cytomegalovirus exposure and HLA in healthy donors. Details on this clone: The antigen remains unidentified.

There are 19 residues in the CDR3. Trimming took 0 bases from V and 4 from J; bases not matched to a gene: 14. Germline V lookup: CDR1 LGHNA, CDR2 YNFKEQ. Overall study results and limits: Presence/absence analyses took donor sequencing depth as roughly uniform. The investigators catalogued 150 to 200 TCR beta chains as cytomegalovirus-associated.

Primers included in the PCR were 60 Vbeta and 13 Jbeta primers. The method was immunoSEQ multiplex PCR; TCRdb's version includes in-frame clones alone and lacks a portion of them. The sample data list some 72,000 clones. Sequences were obtained from PBMCs. The chain combines TRBV4-2 with TRBJ2-5, with 10 bases identical to TRBD2. This clonotype was sampled from a middle-aged man in good health and CMV-seronegative. The CDR3 region has the DNA TGTGCCAGCAGCCAAGATGTATTAGGAGCGGGGGGGATGGGAGAGACCCAGTACTTC. It specifies CASSQDVLGAGGMGETQYF.